This TCR beta chain was recorded in a study of CD4 and CD8 cells across lung adenocarcinoma regions. CDR1 is MNHNS, CDR2 SASEGT, per germline. This CDR3 contains 14 residues. The V gene end was trimmed by 6 bases and the J gene end by 7 bases; junction bases not matched to a gene: 11. TCRdb re-called the PCR reads with MiXCR, one entry per CDR3 protein. The repertoire holds over 10,000 distinct CDR3 sequences, with roughly 60% as singletons. The source material was CD8+ T cells from the margin of a lung tumor. This chain connects TRBV6-1 to TRBJ1-1; TRBD1 aligns across 7 bases. This clonotype was obtained from a female donor with lung adenocarcinoma. The CD4 and CD8 labels of this study may be unreliable. Here the CDR3 DNA reads TGTGCCAGCAGCAAGACAGGGAAAGTGGTTGAAGCTTTCTTT. Translating it yields CASSKTGKVVEAFF.